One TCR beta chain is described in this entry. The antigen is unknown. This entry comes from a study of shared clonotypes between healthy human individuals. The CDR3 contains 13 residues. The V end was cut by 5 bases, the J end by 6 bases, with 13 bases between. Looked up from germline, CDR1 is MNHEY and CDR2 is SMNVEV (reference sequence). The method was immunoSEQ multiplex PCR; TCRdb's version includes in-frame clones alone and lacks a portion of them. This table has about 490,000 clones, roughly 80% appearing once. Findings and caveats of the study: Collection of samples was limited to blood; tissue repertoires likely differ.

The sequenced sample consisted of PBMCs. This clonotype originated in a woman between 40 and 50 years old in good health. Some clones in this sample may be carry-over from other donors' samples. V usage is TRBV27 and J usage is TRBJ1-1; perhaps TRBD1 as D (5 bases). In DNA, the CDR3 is TGTGCCAGCAGTCCCGGGCTGGGGGCTGAAGCTTTCTTT. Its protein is CASSPGLGAEAFF.